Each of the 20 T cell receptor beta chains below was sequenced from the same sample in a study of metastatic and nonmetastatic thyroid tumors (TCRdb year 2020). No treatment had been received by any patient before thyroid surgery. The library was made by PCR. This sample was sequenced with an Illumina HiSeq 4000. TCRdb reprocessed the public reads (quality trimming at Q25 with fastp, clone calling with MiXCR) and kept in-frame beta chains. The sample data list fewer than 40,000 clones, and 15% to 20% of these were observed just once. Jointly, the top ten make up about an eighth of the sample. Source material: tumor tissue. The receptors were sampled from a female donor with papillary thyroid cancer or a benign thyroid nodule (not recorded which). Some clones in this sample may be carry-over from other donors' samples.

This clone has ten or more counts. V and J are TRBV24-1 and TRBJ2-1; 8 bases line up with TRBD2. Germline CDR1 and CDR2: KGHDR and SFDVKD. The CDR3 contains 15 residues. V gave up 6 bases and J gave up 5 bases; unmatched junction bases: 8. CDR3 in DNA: TGTGCCACCAGTCGGCCGGGGGGGTCGGACAATGAGCAGTTCTTC. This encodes CATSRPGGSDNEQFF.

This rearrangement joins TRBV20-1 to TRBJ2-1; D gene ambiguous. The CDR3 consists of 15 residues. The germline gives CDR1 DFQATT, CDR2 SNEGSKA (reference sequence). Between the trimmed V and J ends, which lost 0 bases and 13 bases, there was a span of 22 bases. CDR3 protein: CSARDSSVSQSDQFF. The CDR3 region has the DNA TGCAGTGCTAGAGATAGCAGCGTGAGTCAAAGTGATCAGTTCTTC.

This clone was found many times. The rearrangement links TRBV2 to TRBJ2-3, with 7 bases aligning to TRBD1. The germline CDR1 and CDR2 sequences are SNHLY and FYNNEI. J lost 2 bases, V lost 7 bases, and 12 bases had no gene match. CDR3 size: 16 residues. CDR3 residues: CASIYRTGAVTDTQYF. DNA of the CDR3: TGTGCCAGCATATACCGGACAGGTGCTGTCACAGATACGCAGTATTTT. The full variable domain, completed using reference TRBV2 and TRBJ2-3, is EPEVTQTPSHQVTQMGQEVILRCVPISNHLYFYWYRQILGQKVEFLVSFYNNEISEKSEIFDDQFSVERPDGSNFTLKIRSTKLEDSAMYFCASIYRTGAVTDTQYFGPGTRLTVL.

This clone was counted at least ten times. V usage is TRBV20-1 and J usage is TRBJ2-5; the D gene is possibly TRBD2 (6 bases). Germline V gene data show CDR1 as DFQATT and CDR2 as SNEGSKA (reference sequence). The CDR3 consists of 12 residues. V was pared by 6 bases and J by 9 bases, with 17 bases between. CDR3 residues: CSAREGGKPQYF. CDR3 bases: TGCAGTGCCCGAGAGGGAGGAAAACCCCAGTACTTC.

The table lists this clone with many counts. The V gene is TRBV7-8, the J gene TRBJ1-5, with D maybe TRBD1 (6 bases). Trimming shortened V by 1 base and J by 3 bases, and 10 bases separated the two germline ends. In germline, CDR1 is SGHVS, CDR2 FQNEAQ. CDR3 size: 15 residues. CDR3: CASSLVRGPNQPQHF. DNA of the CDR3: TGTGCCAGCAGCTTAGTCAGGGGACCCAATCAGCCCCAGCATTTT.

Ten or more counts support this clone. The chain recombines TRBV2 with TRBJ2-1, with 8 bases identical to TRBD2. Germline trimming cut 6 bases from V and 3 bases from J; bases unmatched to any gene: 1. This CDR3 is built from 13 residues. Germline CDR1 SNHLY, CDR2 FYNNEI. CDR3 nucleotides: TGTGCCAGCAGGCGGGGGGTCTACAATGAGCAGTTCTTC. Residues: CASRRGVYNEQFF. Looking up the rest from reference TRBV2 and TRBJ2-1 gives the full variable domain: EPEVTQTPSHQVTQMGQEVILRCVPISNHLYFYWYRQILGQKVEFLVSFYNNEISEKSEIFDDQFSVERPDGSNFTLKIRSTKLEDSAMYFCASRRGVYNEQFFGPGTRLTVL.

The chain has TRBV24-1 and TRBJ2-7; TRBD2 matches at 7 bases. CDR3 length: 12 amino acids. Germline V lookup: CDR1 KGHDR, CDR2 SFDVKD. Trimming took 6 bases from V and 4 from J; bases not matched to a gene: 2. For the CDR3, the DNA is TGTGCCACCAGTCACGGGGGGTACGAGCAGTACTTC. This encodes CATSHGGYEQYF.

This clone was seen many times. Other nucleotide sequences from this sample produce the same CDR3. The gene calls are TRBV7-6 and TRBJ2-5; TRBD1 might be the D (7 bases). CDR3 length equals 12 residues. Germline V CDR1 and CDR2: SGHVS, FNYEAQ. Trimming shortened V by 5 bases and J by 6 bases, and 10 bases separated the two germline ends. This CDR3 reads CASSAGGQTQYF. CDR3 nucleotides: TGTGCCAGCAGCGCAGGGGGGCAGACCCAGTACTTC.

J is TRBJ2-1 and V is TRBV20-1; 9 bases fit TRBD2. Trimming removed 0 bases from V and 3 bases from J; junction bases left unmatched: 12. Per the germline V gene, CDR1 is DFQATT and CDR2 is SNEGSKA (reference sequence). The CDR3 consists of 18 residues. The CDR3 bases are TGCAGTGCTAGAGATTGGAGGCCGACTAGCGGAAACTACAATGAGCAGTTCTTC. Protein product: CSARDWRPTSGNYNEQFF.

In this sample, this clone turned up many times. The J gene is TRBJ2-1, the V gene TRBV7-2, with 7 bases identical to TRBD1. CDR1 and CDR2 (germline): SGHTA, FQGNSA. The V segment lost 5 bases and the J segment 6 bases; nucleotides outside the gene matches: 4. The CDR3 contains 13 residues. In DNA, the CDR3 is TGTGCCAGCAGCCCATCAGGGGGCAATGAGCAGTTCTTC. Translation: CASSPSGGNEQFF.

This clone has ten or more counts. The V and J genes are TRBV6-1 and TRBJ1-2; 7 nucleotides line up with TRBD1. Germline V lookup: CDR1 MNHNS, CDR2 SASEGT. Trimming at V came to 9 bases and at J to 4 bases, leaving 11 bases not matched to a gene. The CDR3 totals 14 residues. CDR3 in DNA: TGTGCCAGTGCGAGGGACCGGGACAGCTATGGCTACACCTTC. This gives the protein CASARDRDSYGYTF.

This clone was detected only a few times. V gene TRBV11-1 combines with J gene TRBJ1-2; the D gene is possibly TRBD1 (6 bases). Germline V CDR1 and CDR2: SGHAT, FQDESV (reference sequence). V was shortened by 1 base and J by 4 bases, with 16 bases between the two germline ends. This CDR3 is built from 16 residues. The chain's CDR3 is CASSLVGAVGAYGYTF. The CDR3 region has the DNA TGTGCCAGCAGCTTAGTGGGGGCAGTGGGCGCCTATGGCTACACCTTC.

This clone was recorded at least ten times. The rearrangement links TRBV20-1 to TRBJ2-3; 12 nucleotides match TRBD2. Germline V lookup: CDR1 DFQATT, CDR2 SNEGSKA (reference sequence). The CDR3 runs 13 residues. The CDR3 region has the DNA TGCAGCCCGACTAGCGGGGGATCAGATACGCAGTATTTT. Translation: CSPTSGGSDTQYF.

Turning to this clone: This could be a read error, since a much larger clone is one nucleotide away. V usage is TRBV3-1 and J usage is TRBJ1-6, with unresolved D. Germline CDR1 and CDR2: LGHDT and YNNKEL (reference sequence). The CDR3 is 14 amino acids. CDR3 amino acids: CAISQAGDNSPLHF. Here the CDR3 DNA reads TGTGCCATCAGCCAAGCAGGAGATAATTCACCCCTCCACTTT.

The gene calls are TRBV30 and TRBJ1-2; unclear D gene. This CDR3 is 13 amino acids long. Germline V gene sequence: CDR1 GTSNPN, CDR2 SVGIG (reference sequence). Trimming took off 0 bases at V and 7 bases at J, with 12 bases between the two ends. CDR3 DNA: TGTGCCTGGAGTGTACCCCTCGGCGGTGGCTACACCTTC. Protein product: CAWSVPLGGGYTF.

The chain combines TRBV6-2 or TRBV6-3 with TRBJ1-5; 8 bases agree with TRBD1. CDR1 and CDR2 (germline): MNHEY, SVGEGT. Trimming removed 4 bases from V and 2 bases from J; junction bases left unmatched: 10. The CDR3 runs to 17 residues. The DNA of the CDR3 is TGTGCCAGCAGTTCCCTTCGGACAGGGCAAGGCAATCAGCCCCAGCATTTT. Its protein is CASSSLRTGQGNQPQHF.

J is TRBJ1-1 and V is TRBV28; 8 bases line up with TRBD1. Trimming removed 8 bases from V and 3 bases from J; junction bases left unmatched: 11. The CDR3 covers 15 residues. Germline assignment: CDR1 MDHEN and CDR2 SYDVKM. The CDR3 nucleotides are TGTGCCAGCCTGACACCCGGGACAGGCTACACTGAAGCTTTCTTT. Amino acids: CASLTPGTGYTEAFF.

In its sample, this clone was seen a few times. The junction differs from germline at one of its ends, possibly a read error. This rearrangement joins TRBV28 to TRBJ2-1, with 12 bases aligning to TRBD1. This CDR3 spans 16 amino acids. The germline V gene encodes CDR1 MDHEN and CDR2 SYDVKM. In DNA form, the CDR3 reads TGTGCCAGCAGGCTCTCTGTCGGGACAGGGGGCTATGAGCAGCTCTTC. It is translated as CASRLSVGTGGYEQLF.

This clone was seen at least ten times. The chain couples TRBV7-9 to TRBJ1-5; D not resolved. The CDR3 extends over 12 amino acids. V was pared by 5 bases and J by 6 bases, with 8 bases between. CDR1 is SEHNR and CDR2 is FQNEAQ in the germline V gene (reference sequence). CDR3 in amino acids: CASSNHGQPQHF. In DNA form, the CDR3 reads TGTGCCAGCAGCAACCACGGTCAGCCCCAGCATTTT.

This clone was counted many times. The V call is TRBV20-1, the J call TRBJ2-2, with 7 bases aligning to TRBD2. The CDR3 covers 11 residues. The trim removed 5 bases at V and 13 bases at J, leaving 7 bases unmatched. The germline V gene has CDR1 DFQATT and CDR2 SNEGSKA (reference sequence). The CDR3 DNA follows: TGCAGTGCTTCGGGGGGTCGGCTGCTGTTTTTT. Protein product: CSASGGRLLFF.